Below are 31 T cell receptor beta chains sequenced from a single sample in a study of shared T cell receptors in the human thymus. Profiling relied on immunoSEQ multiplex PCR, and the TCRdb table lists in-frame clones only, not all of them. The sample records 500,000 to 850,000 clones, around 87% being singletons. The same sample was also used in a study of human thymus T cells.

The material sequenced was thymocytes. These receptors were taken from a boy younger than two with a congenital heart defect.

The V call is TRBV11-2, the J call TRBJ1-2, with 7 bases that match TRBD1. Germline V gene data show CDR1 as SGHAT and CDR2 as FQNNGV. The CDR3 spans 16 residues. V was pared by 4 bases and J by 4 bases, with 12 bases of the junction left unmatched. The CDR3 DNA sequence: TGTGCCAGCAGCTCAGCGACGACAGGGCCTTTCTATGGCTACACCTTC. Protein: CASSSATTGPFYGYTF.

The rearrangement links TRBV28 to TRBJ2-7; 9 bases map to TRBD1. CDR1 is MDHEN and CDR2 is SYDVKM in the germline V gene. V lost 2 bases, J lost 5 bases, and 4 bases stayed unmatched. CDR3 size: 14 residues. The CDR3 sequence is CASSLEDRGHEQYF. The CDR3 nucleotides read TGTGCCAGCAGTTTAGAGGACAGGGGCCACGAGCAGTACTTC.

The chain recombines TRBV25-1 with TRBJ2-2; D perhaps matches TRBD2 (6 bases). Germline CDR1 MGHDK, CDR2 SYGVNS. The ends were cut back, 6 bases at V and 4 bases at J, with 15 bases in the middle. The length of the CDR3 is 15 residues. CDR3 amino acids: CASRVGGRGTGELFF. CDR3 nucleotides: TGTGCCAGCAGAGTGGGGGGAAGGGGCACCGGGGAGCTGTTTTTT.

Only a few counts were recorded for this clone. CDR3 region: CASSLYLVGSGANVLTF. CDR3 bases: TGTGCCAGCAGCCTTTATCTGGTCGGCTCTGGGGCCAACGTCCTGACTTTC. The chain has TRBV5-4 and TRBJ2-6; D is uncertain. The germline gives CDR1 SGHNT, CDR2 YYREEE (reference sequence). V lost 4 bases and J 0 bases, leaving 14 bases between the germline ends. CDR3 length: 17 amino acids.

The chain has TRBV6-5 and TRBJ2-6, with D hard to call. The CDR3 sequence is 14 residues long. The V gene's germline CDR1 is MNHEY and CDR2 SVGAGI. Trimming shortened V by 8 bases and J by 0 bases, and 8 bases separated the two germline ends. CDR3 sequence: CASGPGSGANVLTF. CDR3 nucleotides: TGTGCCAGCGGCCCAGGCTCTGGGGCCAACGTCCTGACTTTC.

The rearrangement uses TRBV5-1 and TRBJ1-1, with 7 nucleotides matching TRBD1. Per germline, CDR1 SGHRS and CDR2 YFSETQ. V shed 5 bases, J shed 3 bases, and the junction held 7 bases outside the gene matches. The CDR3 runs to 14 residues. The CDR3 here is CASSPTGSYTEAFF. CDR3 nucleotides: TGCGCCAGCAGTCCGACAGGGTCCTACACTGAAGCTTTCTTT.

The chain carries TRBV7-9 and TRBJ2-2, with 7 bases lining up with TRBD2. V lost 8 bases, J lost 0 bases, and 12 bases stayed unmatched. This CDR3 comprises 17 residues. Germline loops: CDR1 SEHNR, CDR2 FQNEAQ (reference sequence). In DNA, the CDR3 is TGTGCCAGCGGGGGGGAGGGTATTTCCGCGAACACCGGGGAGCTGTTTTTT. Residues: CASGGEGISANTGELFF.

The chain couples TRBV30 to TRBJ2-1; 9 bases agree with TRBD2. The length of the CDR3 is 16 residues. The V gene end was trimmed by 1 base and the J gene end by 4 bases; junction bases not matched to a gene: 8. Germline V gene data show CDR1 as GTSNPN and CDR2 as SVGIG (reference sequence). The CDR3 DNA is TGTGCCTGGAGTGACCGAATAGCGGGAGAGTACAATGAGCAGTTCTTC. This gives the protein CAWSDRIAGEYNEQFF.

The chain's CDR3 is CATSRESKYLKHYNEQFF. The CDR3 nucleotides read TGTGCCACCAGCAGAGAGTCAAAATATCTCAAGCACTACAATGAGCAGTTCTTC. V is TRBV15 and J is TRBJ2-1, with unresolved D. Trimming removed 0 bases at V and 3 bases at J, with 18 bases between. CDR1 is LNHNV and CDR2 is YYDKDF in the germline V gene (reference sequence). This CDR3 contains 18 residues. Full variable domain (missing parts from reference TRBV15 and TRBJ2-1): DAMVIQNPRYQVTQFGKPVTLSCSQTLNHNVMYWYQQKSSQAPKLLFHYYDKDFNNEADTPDNFQSRRPNTSFCFLDIRSPGLGDTAMYLCATSRESKYLKHYNEQFFGPGTRLTVL.

Details on this clone: Other DNA sequences in the same sample also yield this CDR3. The CDR3 DNA follows: TGTGCCAGCAGCTTGGGCAGGGGGAACACTGAAGCTTTCTTT. It is translated as CASSLGRGNTEAFF. The gene calls are TRBV7-2 and TRBJ1-1; tentative D call: TRBD1 (6 bases). V was trimmed by 3 bases and J by 1 base, leaving 9 bases between them. The CDR3 runs to 14 residues. Per the germline V gene, CDR1 is SGHTA and CDR2 is FQGNSA.

This clone occurred a few times. The CDR3 bases are TGTGCCAGCAATGACAGGGTATACGAGCAGTACTTC. Its protein is CASNDRVYEQYF. The V call is TRBV28, the J call TRBJ2-7, with 7 nucleotides matching TRBD1. CDR3 length: 12 residues. CDR1 and CDR2 from the germline V gene are MDHEN and SYDVKM. Trimming removed 7 bases from V and 4 bases from J; junction bases left unmatched: 4.

This clone has more than one count but fewer than ten. This chain uses TRBV7-3 with TRBJ1-2; no reliable D call. The germline gives CDR1 SGHTA, CDR2 FQGTGA. V lost 4 bases to trimming and J lost 5 bases, with 11 bases between them. The CDR3 covers 13 residues. The CDR3 DNA is TGTGCCAGCAGCTCACACGCCGGGTATGGCTACACCTTC. Translation gives CASSSHAGYGYTF.

A remark on this clone: One junction end does not reproduce the germline sequence, and a read error may be involved. The chain joins TRBV4-3 to TRBJ1-5, with 7 nucleotides matching TRBD1. In germline, CDR1 is LGHNA, CDR2 YSLEER. The CDR3 is 17 residues long. As DNA, the CDR3 is TGCGCCAGCACCCAAGAGGGTTCCGGGACAGCTAATCAGCCCCAGCATTTT. Residues: CASTQEGSGTANQPQHF.

The chain combines TRBV21-1 with TRBJ1-5; TRBD1 is the table's D call, not checked against the DNA. TRBV21-1 is assigned pseudogene status. The CDR3 has 20 residues. CDR3: CASSKVLGFEGGQGCQPQHF. The DNA of the CDR3 is TGTGCCAGCAGCAAAGTACTGGGCTTTGAGGGGGGACAGGGTTGTCAGCCCCAGCATTTT.

The V and J genes are TRBV28 and TRBJ2-7; TRBD1 agrees at 7 bases. J lost 3 bases, V lost 4 bases, and 12 bases had no gene match. The CDR3 loop spans 16 amino acids. Germline CDR1 is MDHEN and CDR2 is SYDVKM. CDR3 DNA sequence: TGTGCCAGCAGTTCTTCCATCACAGGGGCGGACTACGAGCAGTACTTC. The encoded protein is CASSSSITGADYEQYF.

The CDR3 DNA is TGTGCCAGCAGCCATTCTCAGACCCAGTACTTC. This sequence encodes CASSHSQTQYF. V usage is TRBV4-2 and J usage is TRBJ2-5, with D unresolved. This CDR3 is built from 11 residues. V lost 3 bases to trimming and J lost 6 bases, with 5 bases between them. Germline V lookup: CDR1 LGHNA, CDR2 YNFKEQ.

CDR3 coding DNA: TGCGCCAGCAGCCTGTCCGGACAGGGGGGGAAAGGCTATGGCTACACCTTC. This codes for CASSLSGQGGKGYGYTF. V usage is TRBV5-1 and J usage is TRBJ1-2; 10 bases map to TRBD1. In germline, CDR1 is SGHRS, CDR2 YFSETQ. J gave up 4 bases and V 4 bases, and 13 bases lay outside the gene matches. The CDR3 loop spans 17 amino acids.

The chain uses TRBV10-3 and TRBJ2-2, with D hard to call. The length of the CDR3 is 11 residues. Trimming took off 8 bases at V and 5 bases at J, with 6 bases between the two ends. Per the germline V gene, CDR1 is ENHRY and CDR2 is SYGVKD. CDR3: CAIGETGELFF. The DNA of the CDR3 is TGTGCCATCGGAGAAACCGGGGAGCTGTTTTTT.

V is TRBV7-9 and J is TRBJ2-7, with D maybe TRBD1 (6 bases). Trimming stripped 4 bases from V and 9 bases from J, with 25 bases between. Germline V lookup: CDR1 SEHNR, CDR2 FQNEAQ (reference sequence). The CDR3 has 16 residues. The DNA for the CDR3 is TGTGCCAGCAGCTCGACTTGGGACACCCTAGCCGGGGTGCAGTACTTC. Encoded protein: CASSSTWDTLAGVQYF.

The CDR3 here is CASSLSPRYEQYF. Written as DNA, the CDR3 is TGTGCCAGCAGTTTATCCCCCAGATACGAGCAGTACTTC. V and J are TRBV27 and TRBJ2-7, with unresolved D. Trimming removed 0 bases at V and 4 bases at J, with 7 bases between. The CDR3 spans 13 residues. The germline CDR1 and CDR2 sequences are MNHEY and SMNVEV (reference sequence).

This chain connects TRBV6-6 to TRBJ1-1, with D possibly matching TRBD1 (6 bases). CDR3 size: 16 residues. Trimming pared 5 bases from V and 2 bases from J, leaving 18 bases between. CDR1 is MNHNY and CDR2 is SVGAGI in the germline V gene (reference sequence). The CDR3 here is CASSNNRARRNTEAFF. The CDR3 DNA reads TGTGCCAGCAGTAACAACAGGGCCCGAAGAAACACTGAAGCTTTCTTT.

This chain links TRBV13 with TRBJ1-2; 12 bases agree with TRBD1. J lost 8 bases, V lost 5 bases, and 6 bases had no gene match. Germline CDR1 is PRHDT and CDR2 is FYEKMQ (reference sequence). This CDR3 contains 14 residues. CDR3 sequence: CASSPGQGAQGYTF. The CDR3 nucleotides are TGTGCCAGCAGCCCGGGACAGGGGGCGCAAGGCTACACCTTC.

The chain carries TRBV7-2 and TRBJ2-3; D not resolved. Per germline, CDR1 SGHTA and CDR2 FQGNSA. The CDR3 contains 12 residues. Trimming stripped 10 bases from V and 0 bases from J, with 8 bases between. CDR3 in amino acids: CATSGSTDTQYF. CDR3 nucleotide sequence: TGTGCCACCTCAGGCAGCACAGATACGCAGTATTTT.

This clone has a handful of counts. The chain carries TRBV5-6 and TRBJ2-7; 12 bases are a match to TRBD1. Germline V gene data show CDR1 as SGHDT and CDR2 as YYEEEE. This CDR3 region has 18 residues. The junction had 12 bases not matched to a gene; V was cut back by 4 bases and J by 1 base. The DNA for the CDR3 is TGTGCCAGCAGCGCCCCGGGACAGGGGGCGTTAGGGTCCTACGAGCAGTACTTC. Protein product: CASSAPGQGALGSYEQYF.

The chain couples TRBV2 to TRBJ2-3, with D possibly matching TRBD1 (6 bases). CDR3 size: 16 residues. Germline CDR1 reads SNHLY; CDR2 reads FYNNEI. Trimming cost V 7 bases and J 2 bases, with 19 bases left between them. The CDR3 DNA reads TGTGCCAGCACCTTCCGGGACAAGCTACACACAGATACGCAGTATTTT. This translates into CASTFRDKLHTDTQYF.

The chain uses TRBV1 and TRBJ2-3; the table's D call, TRBD2, has no DNA check behind it. TRBV1 is marked as a pseudogene. CDR3 length equals 13 residues. CDR3 region: CTSARRTGYTQYF. Here the CDR3 DNA reads TGCACCAGCGCAAGGCGCACGGGGTATACGCAGTATTTT.

The DNA of the CDR3 is TGTGCCAGCAGCCTTCGGACAGGGGGAAAGACCCAGTACTTC. This codes for CASSLRTGGKTQYF. The genes are TRBV11-2 and TRBJ2-5; 10 bases map to TRBD1. J was trimmed by 6 bases and V by 5 bases; bases with no gene match: 6. Looked up from germline, CDR1 is SGHAT and CDR2 is FQNNGV. This CDR3 has 14 residues.

The genes are TRBV28 and TRBJ1-3; a weak D match, TRBD1 (6 bases). Germline V lookup: CDR1 MDHEN, CDR2 SYDVKM. The CDR3 runs to 14 residues. The V gene lost 6 bases and the J gene lost 3 bases, with 12 bases spanning the gap. The CDR3 region is CASSRLRGGNTIYF. The DNA for the CDR3 is TGTGCCAGCAGCCGACTCAGGGGTGGAAACACCATATATTTT.

The chain combines TRBV18 with TRBJ2-5; no firm D call. Germline values: CDR1 KGHSH, CDR2 LQKENI. With 6 bases removed from V and 0 bases from J, the gap between germline ends came to 20 bases. The CDR3 is made up of 17 amino acids. As DNA, the CDR3 is TGTGCCAGCTCGGCTAGACGTATGAACTCGGACCAAGAGACCCAGTACTTC. It specifies CASSARRMNSDQETQYF.

The chain recombines TRBV28 with TRBJ2-1, with D possibly TRBD2 on 6 matching bases. The germline gives CDR1 MDHEN, CDR2 SYDVKM. The CDR3 has 16 residues. Trimming removed 8 bases from V and 5 bases from J, with 22 bases in between. CDR3 loop: CASRPLLTGVNNEQFF. Here the CDR3 DNA reads TGTGCCAGCCGTCCTTTGTTAACGGGAGTCAACAATGAGCAGTTCTTC.

The chain carries TRBV6-5 and TRBJ2-1; 9 bases map to TRBD2. The trim removed 4 bases at V and 10 bases at J, leaving 14 bases unmatched. Germline V gene data show CDR1 as MNHEY and CDR2 as SVGAGI. This CDR3 comprises 16 residues. The DNA of the CDR3 is TGTGCCAGCAGTTCCTTAGCGGGAGACAAGACTGGAGAGCAGTTCTTC. Translation: CASSSLAGDKTGEQFF.